This T cell receptor beta chain was recorded in a study of T-cell memory formation after mild COVID-19. In TCRdb, the 5' RACE reads were re-called with MiXCR into one record per CDR3 protein. The data contain around 200,000 distinct CDR3 sequences, roughly 18% of them singletons. The CDR3 runs to 13 residues. Germline CDR1 is KGHSH and CDR2 is LQKENI. Trimming pared 6 bases from V and 4 bases from J, leaving 12 bases between. This clonotype was found a few times. Its target is unknown. General study results and limits: Pre-infection memory showed some responding clones, and this suggested that cross-reactive memory joined.

The V and J genes are TRBV18 and TRBJ2-5; D remains unclear. Sequencing used PBMCs or a T cell subset sorted from them (not recorded which). The receptor was derived from a man younger than 35 who had mild COVID-19 (a few samples of this study predate the infection). Cell type and time point are not known. CDR3 region: CASSSLNGETQYF. CDR3 DNA: TGTGCCAGCTCGAGTCTTAATGGAGAGACCCAGTACTTC.